The clone carrying this T cell receptor beta chain has a count of ten or more. Its antigen is as yet unknown. Thyroid ultrasound and orbital computed tomography, with clinical symptoms and serum thyroxine and TRAb, informed diagnoses. These data belong to a study of T cells in Graves' hyperthyroidism and ophthalmopathy. Study background: Blood from the periphery was taken at initial diagnosis, before any treatment.

General study results and limits: By a 13 V-J model, ophthalmopathy was set apart from stable hyperthyroidism.

Authors of the study amplified TCR beta CDR3 regions from RNA transcripts. The HTBI primer set served for first-round RT-PCR of the TCR CDR3. TCRdb re-derived calls from the multiplex PCR reads in MiXCR, one entry per CDR3 protein. The sample carries more than 45,000 distinct CDR3 sequences, around half recorded once. The germline V gene has CDR1 MDHEN and CDR2 SYDVKM. The V gene lost 5 bases and the J gene lost 6 bases, with 8 bases spanning the gap. CDR3 length: 13 residues. This receptor was obtained from a young woman with Graves' ophthalmopathy. The chain couples TRBV28 to TRBJ1-6; D is undetermined. Sequenced input: blood. The CDR3 spells CASSLGFNSPLHF. As DNA, the CDR3 is TGTGCCAGCAGTCTGGGCTTTAATTCACCCCTCCACTTT.